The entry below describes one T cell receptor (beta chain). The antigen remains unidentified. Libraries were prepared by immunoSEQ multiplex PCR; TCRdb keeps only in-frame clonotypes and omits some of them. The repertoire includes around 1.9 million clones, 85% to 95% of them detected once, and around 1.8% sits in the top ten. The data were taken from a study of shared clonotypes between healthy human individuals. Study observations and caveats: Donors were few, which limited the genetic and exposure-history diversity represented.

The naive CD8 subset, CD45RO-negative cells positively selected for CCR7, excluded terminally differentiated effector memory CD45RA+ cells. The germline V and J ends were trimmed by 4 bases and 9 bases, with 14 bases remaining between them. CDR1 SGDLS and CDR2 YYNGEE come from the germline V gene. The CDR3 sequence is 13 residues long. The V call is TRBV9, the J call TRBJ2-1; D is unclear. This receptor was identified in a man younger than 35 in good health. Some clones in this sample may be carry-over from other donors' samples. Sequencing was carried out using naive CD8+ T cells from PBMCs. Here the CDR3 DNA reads TGTGCCAGCAGCTCGGACGGCGCGCGTGAGCAGTTCTTC. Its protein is CASSSDGAREQFF.